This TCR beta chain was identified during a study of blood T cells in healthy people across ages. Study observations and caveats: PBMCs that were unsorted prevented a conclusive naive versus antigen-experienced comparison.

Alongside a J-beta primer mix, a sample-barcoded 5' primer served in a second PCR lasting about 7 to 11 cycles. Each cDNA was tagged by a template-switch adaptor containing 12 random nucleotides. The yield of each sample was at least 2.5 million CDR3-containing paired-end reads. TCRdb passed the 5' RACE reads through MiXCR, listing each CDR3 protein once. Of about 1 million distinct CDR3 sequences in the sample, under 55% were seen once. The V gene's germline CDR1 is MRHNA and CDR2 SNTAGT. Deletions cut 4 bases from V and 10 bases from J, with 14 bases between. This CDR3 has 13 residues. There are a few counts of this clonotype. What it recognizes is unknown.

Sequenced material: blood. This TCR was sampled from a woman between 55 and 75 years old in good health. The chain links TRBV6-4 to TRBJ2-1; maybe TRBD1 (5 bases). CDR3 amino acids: CASSGGQLREQFF. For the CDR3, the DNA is TGTGCCAGCAGTGGCGGACAACTTAGGGAGCAGTTCTTC.